Sequencing of this TCR beta chain was carried out in a study of OX40 agonist ivuxolimab in advanced cancers. Study-level background: Intravenous ivuxolimab was administered to patients every 2 weeks at 0.01 to 10 mg/kg.

As concerns this clone: What it binds is unknown.

Study observations and caveats: A proportion of nonresponders additionally exhibited low normalized T-cell clonal expansion. Patients with a partial response at 0.1-3.0 mg/kg had among the lowest clonal expansion.

CDR3 length: 11 residues. CDR1 MNHNY and CDR2 SVGAGI come from the germline V gene (reference sequence). V shed 10 bases and J shed 4 bases, with 10 bases lying between them. Assay used: immunoSEQ multiplex PCR; TCRdb lists only in-frame clones, some missing. The table includes tens of thousands of clones, more than 75% detected once. Blood specimens came from baseline, cycle 4 day 1, and cycle 7 day 1. This receptor was taken from an adult with an advanced solid tumor such as melanoma, head and neck, liver or kidney cancer. Source: CD4+ or CD8+ T cells sorted from blood, taken in a trial of the OX40 agonist ivuxolimab. The rearrangement uses TRBV6-6 and TRBJ2-5; D remains unclear. The CDR3 here is CATLLGETQYF. CDR3 sequence (DNA): TGTGCCACCCTCCTGGGAGAGACCCAGTACTTC.